Listed here are 19 T cell receptor beta chains from one sample, sequenced in a study of identifying expanded T cells in peripheral blood. The protocol was immunoSEQ multiplex PCR, while the TCRdb copy is restricted to in-frame clones and leaves out a portion. The sample lists approximately 59,000 clones, approximately 89% occurring once. The sample consisted of blood. The receptors were gathered from a person between 18 and 75 years old in good health.

The chain links TRBV9 to TRBJ2-4, with D possibly TRBD2 on 5 matching bases. Germline values: CDR1 SGDLS, CDR2 YYNGEE. V dropped 4 bases and J dropped 4 bases, with 12 bases sitting between them. The CDR3 totals 14 residues. This chain's CDR3 is CASSPRWEKNIQYF. CDR3 in DNA: TGTGCCAGCAGCCCTCGGTGGGAGAAAAACATTCAGTACTTC.

This chain uses TRBV27 with TRBJ1-2, with D hard to call. The CDR3 is 14 residues long. The V end was cut by 6 bases, the J end by 5 bases, with 16 bases between. Germline V gene lookup returns CDR1 MNHEY and CDR2 SMNVEV (reference sequence). CDR3 nucleotide sequence: TGTGCCAGCAGCCCAGCTGCGGTGAAATATGGCTACACCTTC. It yields the protein CASSPAAVKYGYTF.

This clone showed up just once. The chain employs TRBV6-1 and TRBJ1-2; 9 nucleotides match TRBD1. The V and J ends lost 5 bases and 8 bases, in that order; junction bases with no gene match: 3. Germline assignment: CDR1 MNHNS and CDR2 SASEGT. The CDR3 consists of 12 residues. This chain's CDR3 is CASSRTGAGYTF. The CDR3 DNA sequence: TGTGCCAGCAGTAGGACAGGGGCCGGCTACACCTTC.

The V and J genes are TRBV25-1 and TRBJ2-5; the D gene is possibly TRBD2 (6 bases). Per the germline V gene, CDR1 is MGHDK and CDR2 is SYGVNS. This CDR3 has 13 amino acids. V was trimmed by 3 bases and J by 5 bases, leaving 10 bases between them. The CDR3 reads CASSDYGGETQYF. The CDR3 DNA is TGTGCCAGCAGTGACTACGGAGGGGAGACCCAGTACTTC.

As for this clone: At one end, the junction sequence differs from germline, possibly due to a read error. This chain links TRBV6-5 with TRBJ1-3; D not certain. The germline CDR1 and CDR2 sequences are MNHEY and SVGAGI. This CDR3 comprises 14 residues. The CDR3 loop reads CASSPGFSGSTIYF. DNA for the CDR3: TGTGCCAGCAGTCCGGGATTCTCTGGAAGCACCATATATTTT.

The chain combines TRBV5-8 with TRBJ1-5; D is unresolved. Trimming cost V 2 bases and J 7 bases, with 7 bases left between them. This CDR3 comprises 12 residues. The germline V gene encodes CDR1 SGHTS and CDR2 YDEGEE. The CDR3: CASSFLGQPQHF. CDR3 nucleotide sequence: TGTGCCAGCAGCTTCTTGGGGCAGCCCCAGCATTTT.

The gene calls are TRBV29-1 and TRBJ1-2, with no clear D. The V gene lost 4 bases and the J gene lost 4 bases, with 10 bases spanning the gap. Germline lookup yields CDR1 SQVTM and CDR2 ANQGSEA. The CDR3 totals 12 residues. Here the CDR3 reads CSVVVQSYGYTF. The CDR3 DNA reads as TGCAGCGTTGTTGTCCAAAGCTATGGCTACACCTTC.

This sequence joins TRBV7-6 and TRBJ2-1; D gene unclear. Trimming left V 6 bases short and J 6 bases short, with 6 bases between. The CDR3 extends over 11 amino acids. Germline V CDR1 and CDR2: SGHVS, FNYEAQ. The CDR3 coding sequence is TGTGCCAGCAGGCTTACCAATGAGCAGTTCTTC. Amino acid sequence: CASRLTNEQFF.

The V and J genes are TRBV6-5 and TRBJ2-2; the D gene is possibly TRBD1 (5 bases). The V and J ends lost 2 bases and 6 bases respectively, with 13 bases between them. CDR1 MNHEY and CDR2 SVGAGI come from the germline V gene. The CDR3 covers 15 residues. The CDR3 reads CASSYKQGRAGELFF. In DNA form, the CDR3 reads TGTGCCAGCAGTTACAAGCAGGGTAGGGCCGGGGAGCTGTTTTTT.

This sequence joins TRBV25-1 and TRBJ2-2, with TRBD2 matching 8 bases. Losses at the gene ends were 9 bases for V and 6 bases for J; bases not matched to a gene: 6. Germline assignment: CDR1 MGHDK and CDR2 SYGVNS. This CDR3 spans 13 amino acids. Here the CDR3 reads CASVGRGSGELFF. The CDR3 DNA reads as TGTGCCAGTGTCGGGAGGGGGTCCGGGGAGCTGTTTTTT.

J is TRBJ1-1 and V is TRBV7-9; the D is unclear. From germline, CDR1 is SEHNR and CDR2 FQNEAQ (reference sequence). The CDR3 contains 14 residues. Trimming removed 2 bases at V and 3 bases at J, with 10 bases between. The CDR3 is CASSLIDRHTEAFF. The DNA for the CDR3 is TGTGCCAGCAGCTTAATCGATCGACACACTGAAGCTTTCTTT.

The chain combines TRBV9 with TRBJ2-3; D call uncertain. V was clipped by 0 bases and J by 2 bases, with 10 bases between them. CDR1 is SGDLS, CDR2 YYNGEE, per germline. CDR3 length: 15 residues. CDR3 nucleotides: TGTGCCAGCAGCGTAGGGGCTAGAACCACAGATACGCAGTATTTT. Amino acid sequence: CASSVGARTTDTQYF.

This chain connects TRBV6-1 to TRBJ2-5; D is uncertain. Matching the DNA end better, TRBJ2-7 makes the J call doubtful. Germline lookup yields CDR1 MNHNS and CDR2 SASEGT. The CDR3 consists of 12 residues. Written as DNA, the CDR3 is TGTGCCAGCAGTGAACGTGTCTACGAGCAGTACTTC. It encodes CASSERVYEQYF.

The chain uses TRBV7-2 and TRBJ2-7; TRBD1 matches 7 bases. CDR1 SGHTA and CDR2 FQGNSA come from the germline V gene. The CDR3 contains 13 residues. The V and J ends lost 7 bases and 3 bases, in that order; junction bases with no gene match: 6. CDR3 in DNA: TGTGCCAGCACCCGACAGGGCCTCTACGAGCAGTACTTC. It codes for CASTRQGLYEQYF.

The rearrangement links TRBV14 to TRBJ1-1; 7 nucleotides agree with TRBD1. The length of the CDR3 is 13 residues. The V gene's germline CDR1 is SGHDN and CDR2 FVKESK. Trimming removed 4 bases from V and 7 bases from J; junction bases left unmatched: 6. For the CDR3, the DNA is TGTGCCAGCAGCCCGACAGGGATAGGTGAAGCTTTCTTT. As protein: CASSPTGIGEAFF.

A single count supports this clone. The genes are TRBV4-1 and TRBJ2-5; D unresolved. The length of the CDR3 is 14 residues. Trimming took off 3 bases at V and 4 bases at J, with 12 bases between the two ends. Germline V lookup: CDR1 MGHRA, CDR2 YSYEKL. CDR3 residues: CASSHKNPGETQYF. DNA for the CDR3: TGCGCCAGCAGCCATAAAAACCCGGGAGAGACCCAGTACTTC.

V is TRBV28 and J is TRBJ2-7; perhaps TRBD1 as D (5 bases). This CDR3 comprises 14 residues. Trimming took off 5 bases at V and 5 bases at J, with 16 bases between the two ends. Germline CDR1 reads MDHEN; CDR2 reads SYDVKM. CDR3 amino acids: CASSPYSQGNEQYF. In DNA, the CDR3 is TGTGCCAGCAGTCCGTACTCCCAGGGTAACGAGCAGTACTTC.

The gene calls are TRBV30 and TRBJ2-3; D uncertain. V lost 2 bases to trimming and J lost 4 bases, with 4 bases between them. This CDR3 region has 11 residues. Per germline, CDR1 GTSNPN and CDR2 SVGIG (reference sequence). The CDR3, as DNA: TGTGCCTGGAGTAGGCCAGATACGCAGTATTTT. Its translation is CAWSRPDTQYF.

Only one count was recorded for this clone. The genes are TRBV6-5 and TRBJ1-1; no definite D call. This CDR3 contains 13 residues. The germline gives CDR1 MNHEY, CDR2 SVGAGI. The V gene lost 0 bases and the J gene lost 5 bases, with 7 bases spanning the gap. CDR3 residues: CASSYSRWTEAFF. The DNA for the CDR3 is TGTGCCAGCAGTTACTCGAGATGGACTGAAGCTTTCTTT.